This paragraph reports one TCR beta chain. One end of the junction fails to match germline, which may point to a read error. The data originate from a study of tumor and adjacent non-tumor tissue in lung cancer. The CDR3 length is 14 residues. The template was RNA from unsorted bulk tissue. A modified ARM-PCR protocol with three rounds of nested PCR amplified TCRbeta. TCRdb re-called the multiplex PCR reads through MiXCR, storing one row per CDR3 protein. The sample consists of under 250,000 distinct CDR3 sequences, 70% to 75% of them appearing once. This sequence joins TRBV12-3 or TRBV12-4 and TRBJ1-5; possible D gene TRBD1, 5 bases. Sequenced: lung tumor tissue. The origin of this receptor is a man in his sixties with non-small cell lung cancer. Here the CDR3 reads CASSPSGGGQPQLF. CDR3 sequence (DNA): TGTGCCAGCAGTCCCTCCGGGGGGGGTCAGCCCCAGCTTTTT.